These 12 T cell receptor beta chains originate from one sample sequenced in a study of T cell repertoires in cytomegalovirus infection. TCRdb reanalysed the reads using MiXCR and keeps one entry per CDR3 protein. Of 900,000 to 950,000 distinct CDR3 sequences in the sample, 30% to 40% are singletons; the top ten hold around an eighth. The antigens of these receptors remain unknown. The sequenced sample was cultured CD8+ T cells from PBMCs, obtained from culture after CMV antigen stimulation. The receptor source for this set is a human donor in good health (CMV status not recorded). Some clones in this sample may be carry-over from other donors' samples.

CDR3 region: CASSYSWPGIGELFF. The CDR3 bases are TGTGCCAGCAGTTACTCTTGGCCCGGGATCGGGGAGCTGTTTTTT. The rearrangement joins TRBV6-2 or TRBV6-3 to TRBJ2-2; D perhaps matches TRBD2 (5 bases). The CDR3 length is 15 residues. The V and J ends lost 0 bases and 7 bases respectively, with 12 bases between them. Germline V CDR1 and CDR2: MNHEY, SVGEGT.

This chain links TRBV12-3 or TRBV12-4 with TRBJ1-3; perhaps TRBD1 as D (6 bases). The CDR3 loop spans 20 amino acids. Trimming pared 7 bases from V and 0 bases from J, leaving 28 bases between. CDR3 protein: CASKGVGTAYSDLSGNTIYF. The CDR3 DNA follows: TGTGCCAGCAAGGGGGTGGGGACCGCGTATTCTGATCTCTCTGGAAACACCATATATTTT.

This clonotype was counted a few times. The chain recombines TRBV9 with TRBJ2-3; weak D call: TRBD1 (6 bases). The CDR3 sequence is 13 residues long. V lost 7 bases and J 0 bases, leaving 9 bases between the germline ends. Germline V gene lookup returns CDR1 SGDLS and CDR2 YYNGEE. CDR3 DNA: TGTGCCAGCGGTGGGACAAGCACAGATACGCAGTATTTT. It translates to CASGGTSTDTQYF.

The rearrangement links TRBV27 to TRBJ2-2; 8 bases line up with TRBD1. CDR3 size: 14 residues. CDR1 MNHEY and CDR2 SMNVEV come from the germline V gene (reference sequence). Germline trimming cut 8 bases from V and 3 bases from J; bases unmatched to any gene: 5. The DNA of the CDR3 is TGTGCCAGCCAAGGGACAGGCTACACCGGGGAGCTGTTTTTT. Amino acids: CASQGTGYTGELFF.

The chain recombines TRBV4-1 with TRBJ2-7; D possibly corresponds to TRBD2 (6 bases). Deletions cut 4 bases from V and 0 bases from J, with 16 bases between. The germline V gene has CDR1 MGHRA and CDR2 YSYEKL. This CDR3 has 16 residues. CDR3 in amino acids: CASSPRAGTVSYEQYF. The CDR3 region has the DNA TGCGCCAGCAGCCCCCGGGCGGGGACTGTCTCCTACGAGCAGTACTTC.

The chain links TRBV10-3 to TRBJ2-2; D ambiguous. This CDR3 contains 11 residues. Deletions cut 8 bases from V and 6 bases from J, with 7 bases between. Per germline, CDR1 ENHRY and CDR2 SYGVKD. CDR3 region: CAIVEAGELFF. CDR3 DNA: TGTGCCATCGTCGAGGCCGGGGAGCTGTTTTTT.

The CDR3, as DNA: TGTGCCAGTAAAACCGGGGCCAAGGGTTTCTTT. Protein product: CASKTGAKGFF. The chain couples TRBV19 to TRBJ1-1, with D maybe TRBD1 (5 bases). The V end lost 7 bases, the J end lost 13 bases, and 16 bases lay between the germline ends. The CDR3 contains 11 residues. Germline V gene lookup returns CDR1 LNHDA and CDR2 SQIVND (reference sequence).

This clonotype was counted between two and nine times. The chain uses TRBV27 and TRBJ2-1; D gene ambiguous. There are 15 residues in the CDR3. Trimming pared 8 bases from V and 0 bases from J, leaving 14 bases between. Germline assignment: CDR1 MNHEY and CDR2 SMNVEV (reference sequence). The DNA for the CDR3 is TGTGCCAGCTTAAGGGCATCGAGCTCCTACAATGAGCAGTTCTTC. It specifies CASLRASSSYNEQFF.

This clonotype was detected a few times. The chain links TRBV19 to TRBJ1-2; 9 bases match TRBD1. Per the germline V gene, CDR1 is LNHDA and CDR2 is SQIVND (reference sequence). This CDR3 comprises 16 residues. V trimming: 9 bases; J trimming: 6 bases; junction bases outside the gene matches: 17. As DNA, the CDR3 is TGTGCCAGCCAGAGAATCCCCGGAACAGGGGGCCATGGCTACACCTTC. It translates to CASQRIPGTGGHGYTF.

This clonotype has a count of ten or more. The chain has TRBV5-4 and TRBJ1-1; maybe TRBD1 (5 bases). Germline V gene data show CDR1 as SGHNT and CDR2 as YYREEE (reference sequence). This CDR3 is built from 15 residues. Trimming stripped 1 base from V and 5 bases from J, with 15 bases between. In DNA form, the CDR3 reads TGTGCCAGCAGCTTGTACTACCAGGGCGTAACTGAAGCTTTCTTT. It codes for CASSLYYQGVTEAFF.

The chain joins TRBV12-3 or TRBV12-4 to TRBJ1-3; D is unclear. The CDR3 extends over 16 amino acids. Trimming stripped 6 bases from V and 0 bases from J, with 15 bases between. This CDR3 is CASSPTDGISGNTIYF. The CDR3 bases are TGTGCCAGCAGCCCGACGGACGGTATCTCTGGAAACACCATATATTTT.

The chain recombines TRBV7-8 with TRBJ1-2; 11 bases match TRBD1. The CDR3 totals 17 residues. Germline V lookup: CDR1 SGHVS, CDR2 FQNEAQ. V shed 4 bases, J shed 6 bases, and the junction held 13 bases outside the gene matches. The DNA for the CDR3 is TGTGCCAGCAGCTCCTGGCGGACAGGGGGCTTGGTTGATGGCTACACCTTC. It codes for CASSSWRTGGLVDGYTF. Full variable domain (missing parts from reference TRBV7-8 and TRBJ1-2): GAGVSQSPRYKVAKRGQDVALRCDPISGHVSLFWYQQALGQGPEFLTYFQNEAQLDKSGLPSDRFFAERPEGSVSTLKIQRTQQEDSAVYLCASSSWRTGGLVDGYTFGSGTRLTVV.